A selection of T cell receptor beta chains follows, all from one sample in a study of OX40 agonist ivuxolimab in advanced cancers. Libraries were prepared by immunoSEQ multiplex PCR; TCRdb keeps only in-frame clonotypes and omits some of them. This table holds fewer than 25,000 clones, around four fifths found once. The sequencing used CD4+ or CD8+ T cells sorted from blood, collected in a trial of the OX40 agonist ivuxolimab. These TCRs come from an adult with an advanced solid tumor such as melanoma, head and neck, liver or kidney cancer. Both conserved end residues are part of each CDR3. D genes are given only for firm matches. Not every row has a clone size; where given, it reads once, few, many or a size class.

D gene	V gene	J gene	clone size	CDR3 protein	CDR3 DNA
TRBD1	TRBV11-3	TRBJ2-1	NA	CASSPRGQGVNEQFF	TGTGCCAGCAGCCCCCGGGGACAGGGGGTAAATGAGCAGTTCTTC
TRBD1	TRBV2	TRBJ1-5	once	CASSDGQGGTQPQHF	TGTGCCAGCAGTGACGGACAGGGGGGGACTCAGCCCCAGCATTTT
NA	TRBV6-5	TRBJ1-4	NA	CASSYSEGALEKLFF	TGTGCCAGCAGTTACAGTGAAGGTGCGTTAGAGAAACTGTTTTTT
NA	TRBV28	TRBJ1-1	NA	CASSQHRLAGGTEAFF	TGTGCCAGCAGTCAGCACCGACTCGCCGGGGGCACTGAAGCTTTCTTT
NA	TRBV7-8	TRBJ1-5	few	CASSFEQYSNQPQHF	TGTGCCAGCAGCTTTGAACAATATAGCAATCAGCCCCAGCATTTT
NA	TRBV6-6	TRBJ1-5	NA	CASSSLRGNQPQHF	TGTGCCAGCAGCTCTCTCAGGGGTAATCAGCCCCAGCATTTT
NA	TRBV6-5	TRBJ1-1	NA	CASSYGVDTEAFF	TGTGCCAGCAGCTACGGGGTCGATACTGAAGCTTTCTTT
NA	TRBV6-5	TRBJ2-1	NA	CASTAGEGTEQFF	TGTGCCAGCACCGCCGGAGAGGGAACGGAGCAGTTCTTC
TRBD2	TRBV4-3	TRBJ2-3	once	CASSQLAGGTDTQYF	TGCGCCAGCAGCCAACTAGCGGGAGGGACAGATACGCAGTATTTT
NA	TRBV28	TRBJ2-6	NA	CASTTQGSGANVLTF	TGTGCCAGCACAACACAGGGCTCTGGGGCCAACGTCCTGACTTTC
NA	TRBV18	TRBJ1-2	NA	CASSPLQGEVAF	TGTGCCAGCTCACCGTTACAGGGTGAGGTGGCCTTC
NA	TRBV30	TRBJ2-7	few	CAWSLMRVGEQYF	TGTGCCTGGAGCCTTATGAGGGTAGGAGAGCAGTACTTC
TRBD1	TRBV6-9	TRBJ2-3	NA	CASSYKDRGRADTQYF	TGTGCCAGCAGTTATAAGGACAGGGGGCGCGCAGATACGCAGTATTTT
TRBD1	TRBV23-1	TRBJ1-5	NA	CASSQSLQGGNQPQHF	TGCGCCAGCAGTCAATCATTGCAGGGGGGAAATCAGCCCCAGCATTTT
NA	TRBV6-1	TRBJ2-5	NA	CASSQGTLRPTQYF	TGTGCCAGCAGCCAAGGGACGCTTCGACCTACCCAGTACTTC
TRBD1	TRBV7-9	TRBJ2-3	NA	CASILGQSTDTQYF	TGTGCCAGCATCCTGGGACAGAGCACAGATACGCAGTATTTT
TRBD2	TRBV30	TRBJ2-1	NA	CAWSRLAEGWEQFF	TGTGCCTGGAGTAGGCTAGCGGAGGGGTGGGAGCAGTTCTTC
TRBD1	TRBV11-2	TRBJ1-2	NA	CASSLAQARGGYTF	TGTGCCAGCAGCTTAGCTCAGGCCAGGGGGGGCTACACCTTC
NA	TRBV18	TRBJ1-2	NA	CASSPGRGYTF	TGTGCCAGCTCACCCGGGAGAGGCTACACCTTC
NA	TRBV6-5	TRBJ1-6	once	CASSYSRAAKDSPLHF	TGTGCCAGCAGTTACTCTAGGGCGGCCAAAGATTCACCCCTCCACTTT
TRBD2	TRBV10-3	TRBJ2-7	NA	CATGTSGLYEQYF	TGTGCCACCGGGACTAGCGGACTCTACGAGCAGTACTTC
NA	TRBV18	TRBJ2-4	NA	CASSPTGTAKNIQYF	TGTGCCAGCTCACCGACCGGGACGGCTAAAAACATTCAGTACTTC
NA	TRBV4-3	TRBJ2-3	NA	CASSQEPFTDTQYF	TGCGCCAGCAGCCAAGAGCCGTTTACAGATACGCAGTATTTT
NA	TRBV7-2	TRBJ1-2	NA	CASSGRQRGYTF	TGTGCCAGCAGCGGTAGACAGCGGGGCTACACCTTC
NA	TRBV10-3	TRBJ1-5	NA	CATFRHSYSNQPQHF	TGTGCCACCTTCCGACACTCTTATAGCAATCAGCCCCAGCATTTT
TRBD1	TRBV6-5	TRBJ2-7	once	CASTNTGTGYEQYF	TGTGCCAGCACCAACACCGGGACAGGGTACGAGCAGTACTTC
TRBD2	TRBV30	TRBJ2-1	NA	CAWSPGTRYNEQFF	TGTGCCTGGAGTCCCGGGACTAGGTACAATGAGCAGTTCTTC
NA	TRBV7-2	TRBJ1-6	NA	CASSPQRSPLHF	TGTGCCAGCAGCCCCCAGAGGTCACCCCTCCACTTT
NA	TRBV18	TRBJ1-3	NA	CASSPQNSGNTIYF	TGTGCCAGCTCACCTCAGAACTCTGGAAACACCATATATTTT
NA	TRBV30	TRBJ1-2	NA	CAWRPDGSGYTF	TGTGCCTGGAGGCCCGATGGAAGTGGCTACACCTTC
NA	TRBV4-1	TRBJ1-5	NA	CASSPLGNQPQHF	TGCGCCAGCAGCCCCCTCGGCAATCAGCCCCAGCATTTT
NA	TRBV7-2	TRBJ1-3	once	CASSLSATSSGNTIYF	TGTGCCAGCAGCTTAAGTGCGACGAGCTCTGGAAACACCATATATTTT
NA	TRBV2	TRBJ2-6	NA	CASKTGSSGANVLTF	TGTGCCAGCAAAACAGGTTCTTCTGGGGCCAACGTCCTGACTTTC
NA	TRBV15	TRBJ2-4	NA	CATSSPTSATKNIQYF	TGTGCCACCAGCAGCCCCACGAGCGCGACCAAAAACATTCAGTACTTC
NA	TRBV6-5	TRBJ2-7	few	CASSWQAGGEQYF	TGTGCCAGCAGTTGGCAGGCGGGTGGGGAGCAGTACTTC
TRBD1	TRBV27	TRBJ1-2	NA	CASSTGDTHGYTF	TGTGCCAGCAGTACAGGGGATACCCATGGCTACACCTTC
NA	TRBV21-1	TRBJ2-7	few	CASSMRCLLSLDEQYF	TGTGCCAGCAGCATGCGGTGCCTACTTTCGCTCGACGAGCAGTACTTC
NA	TRBV5-4	TRBJ2-5	NA	CASSLATRETQYF	TGTGCCAGCAGCTTGGCCACGCGGGAGACCCAGTACTTC
NA	TRBV7-9	TRBJ2-5	NA	CASSLVGRGQETQYF	TGTGCCAGCAGCTTAGTGGGTCGGGGGCAAGAGACCCAGTACTTC
NA	TRBV6-5	TRBJ2-1	NA	CASSSNSVYNEQFF	TGTGCCAGCAGTTCTAATAGCGTATACAATGAGCAGTTCTTC
TRBD2	TRBV27	TRBJ2-7	NA	CASSGLAGGFDEQYF	TGTGCCAGCAGTGGCCTAGCGGGAGGTTTCGACGAGCAGTACTTC
TRBD2	TRBV27	TRBJ2-7	NA	CASSSPSGTRGYEQYF	TGTGCCAGCAGTTCCCCGTCAGGGACTAGGGGCTACGAGCAGTACTTC
TRBD2	TRBV5-6	TRBJ2-7	once	CASSLMGGETYEQYF	TGTGCCAGCAGCTTGATGGGGGGGGAAACCTACGAGCAGTACTTC
NA	TRBV28	TRBJ2-3	NA	CASSSPSTDTQYF	TGTGCCAGCAGTTCCCCTAGCACAGATACGCAGTATTTT
NA	TRBV28	TRBJ2-1	NA	CASFDPGRSYNEQFF	TGTGCCAGCTTTGACCCGGGACGGTCCTACAATGAGCAGTTCTTC
NA	TRBV6-1	TRBJ2-7	few	CASSVRQQSYEQYF	TGTGCCAGCAGTGTTCGACAGCAGTCCTACGAGCAGTACTTC
TRBD1	TRBV5-3	TRBJ2-1	NA	CARMTGEGNEQFF	TGTGCCAGAATGACAGGGGAAGGAAATGAGCAGTTCTTC
NA	TRBV10-3	TRBJ2-5	NA	CAISESAGRQQETQYF	TGTGCCATCAGTGAGTCGGCGGGCCGGCAGCAAGAGACCCAGTACTTC
NA	TRBV7-8	TRBJ2-7	NA	CASSLEGHSHEQYF	TGTGCCAGCAGCCTGGAGGGACACTCCCACGAGCAGTACTTC
NA	TRBV4-2	TRBJ1-1	NA	CASSQGFGPLNTEAFF	TGTGCCAGCAGCCAAGGATTCGGTCCGTTGAACACTGAAGCTTTCTTT
NA	TRBV6-5	TRBJ1-1	once	CASRDGDTEAFF	TGTGCCAGCAGGGACGGCGACACTGAAGCTTTCTTT
TRBD2	TRBV11-2	TRBJ2-1	NA	CASSLTAGGPYSRSNEQFF	TGTGCCAGCAGCTTAACGGCGGGGGGGCCATATTCCCGTTCCAATGAGCAGTTCTTC
TRBD2	TRBV7-9	TRBJ2-2	NA	CASSFLAGGPGGELFF	TGTGCCAGCAGCTTCCTAGCGGGGGGGCCTGGCGGGGAGCTGTTTTTT
NA	TRBV5-5	TRBJ2-5	once	CASSLSQPIETQYF	TGTGCCAGCAGCTTGTCACAGCCTATCGAGACCCAGTACTTC
NA	TRBV21-1	TRBJ2-7	NA	CASSKKNRRFEQYF	TGTGCCAGCAGCAAAAAAAACCGGAGGTTCGAGCAGTACTTC